A selection of T cell receptor beta chains follows, all from one sample in a study of beta chain features in type 1 diabetes. Method: immunoSEQ multiplex PCR; TCRdb's copy keeps in-frame clones and lacks some. Of some 360,000 clones in the sample, roughly 9.8% were seen once. Sequences were obtained from central memory CD4+ T cells from blood. These receptors were obtained from a man aged 30-40 years with type 1 diabetes. Both conserved end residues are part of each CDR3. The order of the fields is V gene, CDR3 protein.

>TRBV11-2
CASSGTSSYNEQFF
>TRBV7-3
CASSLSSTGIYGYTF
>TRBV6-5
CASNQRVSDTQYF
>TRBV29-1
CSVGGLAGGTGTQYF
>TRBV5-1
CASSFRSNEQFF
>TRBV4-3
CASSQGTVIETQYF
>TRBV7-2
CASSLIEASGRAWGNEQFF
>TRBV5-4
CASSLGWGANTEAFF
>TRBV15
CATSRMRRVTYEQYF
>TRBV18
CASSPGATNEKLFF
>TRBV13
CASSSTLDRGQKGTQFF
>TRBV6-1
CASTPTGGVKTQYF
>TRBV10-3
CAISETGQRNTIYF
>TRBV2
CASTLTGLGNTGELFF
>TRBV28
CASSSSSGQGVTGELFF
>TRBV10-3
CATHAQTAREAFF
>TRBV10-3
CAISERGLSGQPQHF
>TRBV2
CASAYNEQFF
>TRBV9
CATQGASAYNEQFF
>TRBV6-6
CASRLAENTGELFF
>TRBV18
CASSPLSWGLGFF
>TRBV5-1
CATRQEAFSTDTQYF
>TRBV5-4
CASSLDTGRSNTGELFF
>TRBV29-1
CSVECSQGPSANTEAFF
>TRBV27
CASSLSPGTAFTYGYTF
>TRBV19
CASSMRAGTRGSYEQYF
>TRBV29-1
CSVAGTVNTGELFF
>TRBV11-2
CASSSPWTAGYTF
>TRBV4-2
CASRGLGVDYTF
>TRBV20-1
CRASGVYEQYF
>TRBV7-2
CASSLVALSTDTQYF
>TRBV7-3
CASSSTGSYNEQFF
>TRBV7-9
CASFVGRGTEAFF
>TRBV9
CASSADVQEGYGYTF
>TRBV6-6
CASEYSRGHEAFF
>TRBV10-3
CAISESITGDNPYEQYF